This T cell receptor beta chain was recovered during a study of regulatory T cells in long-lasting Graves disease. The overall study: Persistence in Graves' disease required over 5 years of antithyroid drugs plus positive TSH receptor antibodies. Findings and limits, study-wide: TRBV28 was favored in persistent disease, as were TRBJ1-2 and TRBJ2-5.

Stated time point: persistent/refractory GD, antithyroid drugs over 5 years with positive TRAb. After RNA was extracted from PBMCs, the TCR library was made from it. Patients with Graves' disease were diagnosed by American Thyroid Association guidelines. This clonotype was detected only a few times. Antigen specificity is unknown. Building of the TCR beta libraries involved iRepertoire HTBI primers and Arm-PCR of CDR3 regions. Via MiXCR, TCRdb re-called the multiplex PCR reads, giving one row per CDR3 protein. The data hold 300,000 to 500,000 distinct CDR3 sequences, with less than 25% observed a single time. V shed 5 bases and J shed 4 bases, with 20 bases lying between them. From germline, CDR1 is MNHEY and CDR2 SMNVEV (reference sequence). The CDR3 sequence is 16 residues long.

This rearrangement joins TRBV27 to TRBJ1-2, with D uncertain. Sequences were derived from peripheral blood mononuclear cells (PBMCs), sampled when the disease was refractory, from a patient treated with antithyroid drugs. This TCR came from a female donor with Graves disease. In DNA, the CDR3 is TGTGCCAGCAGTCCCGACACGGGAGGGCCTATCTATGGCTACACCTTC. This codes for CASSPDTGGPIYGYTF.